The 24 T cell receptor beta chains below were found in one sample sequenced in a study of blood T cells in healthy people across ages. A J-beta primer mix and a sample-barcoded 5' primer were used in a second PCR of about 7 to 12 cycles. TCRdb reanalysed the 5' RACE reads using MiXCR and keeps one entry per CDR3 protein. The sample contains around 1,500,000 distinct CDR3 sequences, about 30% of which appear only once. Specimen: blood. The receptors here all came from a woman in her thirties in good health.

Comment on this clonotype: Since a much larger clone is just one base distant, this may be a read error. DNA for the CDR3: TGCAGCGTGTCCCGTAGCGGGGCGTACGAGCAGTACTTC. This codes for CSVSRSGAYEQYF. The genes are TRBV29-1 and TRBJ2-7, with TRBD2 matching over 8 bases. With 6 bases clipped from V and 4 bases from J, the junction kept 8 bases outside the gene matches. Germline assignment: CDR1 SQVTM and CDR2 ANQGSEA. The CDR3 loop spans 13 amino acids.

This chain links TRBV10-1 with TRBJ2-1, with 14 bases aligning to TRBD2. This CDR3 contains 15 residues. V was pared by 4 bases and J by 7 bases, with 3 bases of the junction left unmatched. The germline V gene encodes CDR1 WNHNN and CDR2 SYGVQD (reference sequence). Written as DNA, the CDR3 is TGCGCCAGCAGTGGAGGGACTAGCGGGAGTAATGAGCAGTTCTTC. Amino acid sequence: CASSGGTSGSNEQFF.

The chain combines TRBV2 with TRBJ2-5; TRBD2 might be the D (6 bases). Germline V CDR1 and CDR2: SNHLY, FYNNEI. This CDR3 has 14 amino acids. Trimming removed 7 bases at V and 2 bases at J, with 14 bases between. The CDR3 spells CASNLVGGQETQYF. DNA of the CDR3: TGTGCCAGCAACCTAGTGGGGGGACAAGAGACCCAGTACTTC.

V usage is TRBV21-1 and J usage is TRBJ2-7. TRBV21-1 is classified as a pseudogene. The CDR3 is 15 amino acids. The CDR3 sequence: CASSKGGQSSYEQYF. DNA for the CDR3: TGTGCCAGCAGCAAAGGTGGGCAGAGCTCCTACGAGCAGTACTTC.

This clonotype was seen a few times. V gene TRBV20-1 combines with J gene TRBJ2-1; 12 bases match TRBD2. Unmatched junction bases numbered 9, after V lost 2 bases and J lost 4 bases. The CDR3 is made up of 17 amino acids. Per germline, CDR1 DFQATT and CDR2 SNEGSKA (reference sequence). In DNA form, the CDR3 reads TGCAGTGCTAGACTTCTCGGACTAGCGGGGAATTACAATGAGCAGTTCTTC. Residues: CSARLLGLAGNYNEQFF.

This clonotype was observed a few times. At one end the junction does not follow the germline gene, possibly because of a read error. The V and J genes are TRBV9 and TRBJ1-6; D is possibly TRBD1 (5 bases). The CDR3 length is 17 residues. Germline-derived CDR1 and CDR2 are SGDLS and YYNGEE. The CDR3 DNA sequence: TGTGCCAGCATCGTAGAAGGGGAGGTTTTGTATAATTCACCCCTCCACTTT. It codes for CASIVEGEVLYNSPLHF.

A few counts support this clonotype. The chain's CDR3 is CASSSTAMNTEAFF. For the CDR3, the DNA is TGTGCCAGCAGCTCGACAGCAATGAACACTGAAGCTTTCTTT. V gene TRBV7-9 combines with J gene TRBJ1-1, with D possibly matching TRBD1 (5 bases). CDR1 and CDR2 (germline): SEHNR, FQNEAQ (reference sequence). The CDR3 covers 14 residues. V gave up 4 bases and J gave up 0 bases, with 9 bases separating them.

This clonotype was seen only a few times. The V gene is TRBV5-5, the J gene TRBJ1-4; no clear D gene. Germline CDR1 and CDR2: SGHKS and YYEKEE (reference sequence). The CDR3 spans 16 residues. The V end was cut by 4 bases, the J end by 0 bases, with 13 bases between. The CDR3 region has the DNA TGTGCCAGCAGCCCCCGGGTAGGCACAACTAATGAAAAACTGTTTTTT. Translation gives CASSPRVGTTNEKLFF.

This chain uses TRBV20-1 with TRBJ2-1, with D perhaps matching TRBD2 (5 bases). The germline gives CDR1 DFQATT, CDR2 SNEGSKA (reference sequence). Trimming cost V 3 bases and J 8 bases, with 11 bases left between them. The CDR3 covers 12 residues. The CDR3 loop reads CSARDLGYEQFF. CDR3 DNA: TGCAGTGCTAGGGACTTAGGGTATGAGCAGTTCTTC.

In its sample, this clonotype was seen many times. The chain employs TRBV20-1 and TRBJ2-7; perhaps TRBD1 as D (7 bases). Germline values: CDR1 DFQATT, CDR2 SNEGSKA (reference sequence). The CDR3 is made up of 15 amino acids. V lost 0 bases and J 4 bases, leaving 16 bases between the germline ends. The CDR3 is CSAREVEGAPYEQYF. The CDR3 DNA follows: TGCAGTGCTAGAGAGGTGGAGGGGGCCCCTTACGAGCAGTACTTC.

CDR3 coding DNA: TGCAGTGCTAGCCCCGACAACTATAGCAATCAGCCCCAGCATTTT. It yields the protein CSASPDNYSNQPQHF. This chain connects TRBV20-1 to TRBJ1-5; D remains unclear. The CDR3 extends over 15 amino acids. Trimming shortened V by 3 bases and J by 0 bases, and 12 bases separated the two germline ends. Looked up from germline, CDR1 is DFQATT and CDR2 is SNEGSKA (reference sequence).

This rearrangement joins TRBV20-1 to TRBJ2-7; 12 nucleotides match TRBD2. This CDR3 is 13 amino acids long. Germline CDR1 and CDR2: DFQATT and SNEGSKA (reference sequence). Trimming at V came to 8 bases and at J to 3 bases, leaving 5 bases not matched to a gene. CDR3 amino acids: CSSTTSGGYEQYF. The CDR3 DNA is TGCAGTTCTACGACTAGCGGGGGCTACGAGCAGTACTTC.

This clonotype was observed a few times. The chain uses TRBV5-1 and TRBJ2-5, with TRBD1 identical over 9 bases. There are 15 residues in the CDR3. The V and J ends lost 4 bases and 2 bases, in that order; junction bases with no gene match: 6. From germline, CDR1 is SGHRS and CDR2 YFSETQ. The CDR3 DNA reads as TGCGCCAGCAGCGAGGGACAGGGAGGGCAAGAGACCCAGTACTTC. It codes for CASSEGQGGQETQYF. The variable domain in full, with the rest retrieved from reference TRBV5-1 and TRBJ2-5, is KAGVTQTPRYLIKTRGQQVTLSCSPISGHRSVSWYQQTPGQGLQFLFEYFSETQRNKGNFPGRFSGRQFSNSRSEMNVSTLELGDSALYLCASSEGQGGQETQYFGPGTRLLVL.

This clonotype has a handful of counts. The J gene is TRBJ2-5, the V gene TRBV12-3 or TRBV12-4; tentatively, D is TRBD2 (6 bases). V lost 6 bases, J lost 4 bases, and 15 bases lay in between. There are 14 residues in the CDR3. This CDR3 reads CASRGTEVPETQYF. CDR3 DNA: TGTGCCAGCAGGGGGACTGAGGTTCCAGAGACCCAGTACTTC.

The rearrangement links TRBV20-1 to TRBJ1-2; possibly TRBD1 for D (6 bases). This CDR3 is 14 amino acids long. Germline V CDR1 and CDR2: DFQATT, SNEGSKA (reference sequence). Trimming shortened V by 6 bases and J by 4 bases, and 18 bases separated the two germline ends. The CDR3 bases are TGCAGTGCGACCCCCCGGGACAAAGGCTATGGCTACACCTTC. Protein sequence: CSATPRDKGYGYTF.

With regard to this clonotype: At one of its ends the junction is not consistent with the germline gene, which may arise from a read error. The chain couples TRBV28 to TRBJ2-3, with D possibly matching TRBD1 (5 bases). Germline V gene data show CDR1 as MDHEN and CDR2 as SYDVKM. The length of the CDR3 is 15 residues. The CDR3 nucleotides are TGTGCCAGCAGTTTCCCACTCTCCGGCACAGGTACGCAGTATTTT. Its translation: CASSFPLSGTGTQYF.

With respect to this clonotype: A read error is possible here, since a much larger clone lies one base away. The J gene is TRBJ1-2, the V gene TRBV29-1; 7 nucleotides match TRBD1. The germline CDR1 and CDR2 sequences are SQVTM and ANQGSEA. The V and J ends lost 6 bases and 7 bases, in that order; junction bases with no gene match: 11. The CDR3 contains 13 residues. CDR3 in DNA: TGCAGCGTCGCCGAGGGACAGAGTTGTGGCTACACCTTC. This gives the protein CSVAEGQSCGYTF.

This clonotype was observed at least ten times. This rearrangement joins TRBV9 to TRBJ2-7, with 8 nucleotides matching TRBD2. The germline V gene has CDR1 SGDLS and CDR2 YYNGEE. V dropped 0 bases and J dropped 5; count of bases not matched to a gene: 7. CDR3 length equals 15 residues. The DNA of the CDR3 is TGTGCCAGCAGCGTAGCGGGGGGGGCCGAGGACGAGCAGTACTTC. Protein sequence: CASSVAGGAEDEQYF.

This clonotype has more than one count but fewer than ten. The V gene is TRBV12-3 or TRBV12-4, the J gene TRBJ2-7, with 9 bases aligning to TRBD2. J gave up 4 bases and V 6 bases, and 4 bases lay outside the gene matches. This CDR3 spans 13 amino acids. The CDR3: CASRREGLYEQYF. The CDR3 DNA sequence: TGTGCCAGCAGGCGGGAGGGCCTATACGAGCAGTACTTC.

The chain links TRBV12-3 or TRBV12-4 to TRBJ2-5, with 8 bases lining up with TRBD2. The CDR3 loop spans 14 amino acids. The V segment lost 8 bases and the J segment 5 bases; nucleotides outside the gene matches: 10. CDR3 coding DNA: TGTGCCAGCCTGGACTCAACGGGGGGGGAGACCCAGTACTTC. This sequence encodes CASLDSTGGETQYF.

This chain uses TRBV7-2 with TRBJ1-2; no definite D call. This CDR3 has 15 residues. Germline V CDR1 and CDR2: SGHTA, FQGNSA. Deletions cut 1 base from V and 4 bases from J, with 13 bases between. The CDR3 sequence: CASSLERAVGYGYTF. The CDR3 DNA reads as TGTGCCAGCAGCTTAGAAAGGGCGGTGGGCTATGGCTACACCTTC.

The chain combines TRBV5-6 with TRBJ2-5; D gene uncertain. The V gene lost 1 base and the J gene lost 11 bases, with 15 bases spanning the gap. The CDR3 is 13 amino acids. CDR1 and CDR2 (germline): SGHDT, YYEEEE. In nucleotides, the CDR3 is TGTGCCAGCAGCTTGCTTGGCCGCGGTGAGCAGTACTTC. As protein: CASSLLGRGEQYF.

This clonotype was found once. A single base separates this from a much larger clone, so it may be a read error. The rearrangement uses TRBV29-1 and TRBJ1-2; tentatively, D is TRBD1 (6 bases). The CDR3 loop spans 13 amino acids. Germline V CDR1 and CDR2: SQVTM, ANQGSEA. V shed 3 bases and J shed 8 bases, with 16 bases lying between them. CDR3: CSVDGQGRRGYTF. DNA for the CDR3: TGCAGCGTTGATGGGCAGGGGAGGAGGGGCTACACCTTC.

The V and J genes are TRBV2 and TRBJ2-1; D is undetermined. V was trimmed by 6 bases and J by 15 bases, leaving 15 bases between them. Germline V lookup: CDR1 SNHLY, CDR2 FYNNEI. CDR3 length: 11 residues. The CDR3 bases are TGTGCCAGCAGGGAGACGGTGCGGCCGTTCTTC. Amino acids: CASRETVRPFF.